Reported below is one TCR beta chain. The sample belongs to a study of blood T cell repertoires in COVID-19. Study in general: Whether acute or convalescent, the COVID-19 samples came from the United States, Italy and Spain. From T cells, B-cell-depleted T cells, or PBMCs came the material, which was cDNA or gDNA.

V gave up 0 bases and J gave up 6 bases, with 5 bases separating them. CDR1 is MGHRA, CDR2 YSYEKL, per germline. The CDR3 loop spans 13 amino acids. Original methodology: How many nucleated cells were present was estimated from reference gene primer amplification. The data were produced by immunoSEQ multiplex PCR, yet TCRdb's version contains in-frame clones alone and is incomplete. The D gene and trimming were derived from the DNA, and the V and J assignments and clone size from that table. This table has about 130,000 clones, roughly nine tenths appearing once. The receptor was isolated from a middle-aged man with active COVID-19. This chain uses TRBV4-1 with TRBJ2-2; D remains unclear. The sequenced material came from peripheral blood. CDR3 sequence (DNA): TGCGCCAGCAGCCAAGATCTTTCCGGGGAGCTGTTTTTT. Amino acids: CASSQDLSGELFF.